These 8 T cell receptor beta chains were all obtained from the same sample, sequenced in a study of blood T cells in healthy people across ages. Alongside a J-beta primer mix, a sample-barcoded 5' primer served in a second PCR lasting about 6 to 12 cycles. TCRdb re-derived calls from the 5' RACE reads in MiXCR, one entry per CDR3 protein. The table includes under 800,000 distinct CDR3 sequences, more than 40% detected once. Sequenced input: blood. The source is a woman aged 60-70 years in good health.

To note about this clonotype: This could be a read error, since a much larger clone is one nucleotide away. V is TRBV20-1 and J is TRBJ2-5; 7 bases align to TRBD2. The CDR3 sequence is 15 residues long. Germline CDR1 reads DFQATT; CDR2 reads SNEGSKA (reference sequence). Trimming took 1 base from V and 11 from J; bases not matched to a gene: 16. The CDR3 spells CSARVPTSRADEQYF. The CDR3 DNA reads TGCAGTGCTAGAGTCCCGACTAGCCGGGCCGATGAGCAGTACTTC.

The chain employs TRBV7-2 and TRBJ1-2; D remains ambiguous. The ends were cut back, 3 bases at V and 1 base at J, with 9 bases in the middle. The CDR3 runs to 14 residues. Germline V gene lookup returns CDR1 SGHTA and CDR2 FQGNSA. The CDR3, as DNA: TGTGCCAGCAGCTTGGTCAGTGGTAACTATGGCTACACCTTC. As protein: CASSLVSGNYGYTF.

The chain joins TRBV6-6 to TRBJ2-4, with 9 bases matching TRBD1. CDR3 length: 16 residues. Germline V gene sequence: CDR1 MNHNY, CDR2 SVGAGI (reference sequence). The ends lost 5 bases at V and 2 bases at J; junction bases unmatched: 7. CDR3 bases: TGTGCCAGCAGTGCGGGACAGGGCCTTACCAAAAACATTCAGTACTTC. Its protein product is CASSAGQGLTKNIQYF.

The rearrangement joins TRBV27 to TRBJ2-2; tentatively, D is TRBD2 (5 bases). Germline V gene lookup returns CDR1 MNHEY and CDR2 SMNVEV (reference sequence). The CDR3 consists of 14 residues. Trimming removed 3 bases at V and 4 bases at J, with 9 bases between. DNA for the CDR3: TGTGCCAGCAGTTTTGAAGGGAGCACCGGGGAGCTGTTTTTT. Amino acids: CASSFEGSTGELFF.

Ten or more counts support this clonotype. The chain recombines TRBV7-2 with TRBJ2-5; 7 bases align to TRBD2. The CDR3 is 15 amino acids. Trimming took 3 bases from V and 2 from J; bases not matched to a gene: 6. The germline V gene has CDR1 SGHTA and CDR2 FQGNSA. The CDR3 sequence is CASSFLGLTQETQYF. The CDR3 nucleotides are TGTGCCAGCAGCTTTCTGGGACTAACACAAGAGACCCAGTACTTC. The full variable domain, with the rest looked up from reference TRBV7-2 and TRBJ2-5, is GAGVSQSPSNKVTEKGKDVELRCDPISGHTALYWYRQSLGQGLEFLIYFQGNSAPDKSGLPSDRFSAERTGGSVSTLTIQRTQQEDSAVYLCASSFLGLTQETQYFGPGTRLLVL.

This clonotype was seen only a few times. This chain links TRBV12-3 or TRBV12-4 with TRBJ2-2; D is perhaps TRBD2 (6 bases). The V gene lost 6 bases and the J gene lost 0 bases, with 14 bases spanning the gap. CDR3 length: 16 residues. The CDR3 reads CASSGRGPANTGELFF. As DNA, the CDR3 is TGTGCCAGCAGCGGGCGGGGACCCGCGAACACCGGGGAGCTGTTTTTT.

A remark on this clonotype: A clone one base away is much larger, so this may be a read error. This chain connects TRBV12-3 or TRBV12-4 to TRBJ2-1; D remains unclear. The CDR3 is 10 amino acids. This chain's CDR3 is CASSYNQQFF. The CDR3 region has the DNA TGTGCCAGCAGTTACAATCAGCAGTTCTTC.

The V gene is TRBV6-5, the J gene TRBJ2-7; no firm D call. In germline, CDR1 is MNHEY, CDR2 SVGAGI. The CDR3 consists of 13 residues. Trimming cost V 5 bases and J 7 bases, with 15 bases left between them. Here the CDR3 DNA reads TGTGCCAGCAGTGATCACGTGGCCGGAGAGCAGTACTTC. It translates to CASSDHVAGEQYF.